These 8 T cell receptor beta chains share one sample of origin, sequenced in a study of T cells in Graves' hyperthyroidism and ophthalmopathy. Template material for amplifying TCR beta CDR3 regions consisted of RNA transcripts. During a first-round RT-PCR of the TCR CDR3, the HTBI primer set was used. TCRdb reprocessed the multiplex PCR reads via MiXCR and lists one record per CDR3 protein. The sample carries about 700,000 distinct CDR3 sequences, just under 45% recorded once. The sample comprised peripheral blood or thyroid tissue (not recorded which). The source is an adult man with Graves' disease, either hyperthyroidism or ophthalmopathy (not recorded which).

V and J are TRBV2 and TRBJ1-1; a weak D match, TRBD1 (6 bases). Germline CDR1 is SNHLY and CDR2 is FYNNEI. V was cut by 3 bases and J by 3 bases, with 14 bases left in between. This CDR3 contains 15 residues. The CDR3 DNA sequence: TGTGCCAGCAGTGATTGGGGGGCCTATGACACTGAAGCTTTCTTT. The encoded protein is CASSDWGAYDTEAFF.

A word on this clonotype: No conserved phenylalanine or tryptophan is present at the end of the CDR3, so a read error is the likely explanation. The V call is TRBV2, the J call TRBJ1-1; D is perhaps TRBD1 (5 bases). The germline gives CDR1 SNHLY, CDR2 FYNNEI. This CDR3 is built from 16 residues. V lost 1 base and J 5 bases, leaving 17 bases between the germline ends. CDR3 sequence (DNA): TGTGCCAGCAGTGAAGGGGAACAGGAGCTATGTACTGAAGCTTTCTCT. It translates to CASSEGEQELCTEAFS.

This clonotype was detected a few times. CDR3 in DNA: TGCAGTGCTAGAGACCTCGCGGGGATGGGTCAGCCCCAGCATTTT. Protein sequence: CSARDLAGMGQPQHF. J is TRBJ1-5 and V is TRBV20-1; no definite D call. Trimming cost V 0 bases and J 6 bases, with 15 bases left between them. The germline CDR1 and CDR2 sequences are DFQATT and SNEGSKA (reference sequence). CDR3 length: 15 amino acids.

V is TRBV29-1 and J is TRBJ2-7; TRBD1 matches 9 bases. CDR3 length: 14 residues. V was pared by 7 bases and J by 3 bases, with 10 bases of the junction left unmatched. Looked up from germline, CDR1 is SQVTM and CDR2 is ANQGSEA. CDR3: CSEENMDRGYEQYF. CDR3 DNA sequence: TGCAGCGAGGAAAACATGGACAGGGGCTACGAGCAGTACTTC.

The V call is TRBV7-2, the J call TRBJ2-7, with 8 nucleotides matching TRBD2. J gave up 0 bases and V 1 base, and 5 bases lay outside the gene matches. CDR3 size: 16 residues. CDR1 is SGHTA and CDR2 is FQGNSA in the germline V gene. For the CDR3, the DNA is TGTGCCAGCAGCTTAGTAGGTAGCGGGACCTCCTACGAGCAGTACTTC. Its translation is CASSLVGSGTSYEQYF.

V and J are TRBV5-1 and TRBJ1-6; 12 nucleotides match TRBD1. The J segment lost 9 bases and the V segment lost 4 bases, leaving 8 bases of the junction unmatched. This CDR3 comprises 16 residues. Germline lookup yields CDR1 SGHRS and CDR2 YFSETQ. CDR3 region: CASSQGTGGTSSPLHF. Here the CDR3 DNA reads TGCGCCAGCAGCCAGGGGACAGGGGGCACGAGTTCACCCCTCCACTTT. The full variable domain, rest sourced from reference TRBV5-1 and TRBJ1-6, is KAGVTQTPRYLIKTRGQQVTLSCSPISGHRSVSWYQQTPGQGLQFLFEYFSETQRNKGNFPGRFSGRQFSNSRSEMNVSTLELGDSALYLCASSQGTGGTSSPLHFGNGTRLTVT.

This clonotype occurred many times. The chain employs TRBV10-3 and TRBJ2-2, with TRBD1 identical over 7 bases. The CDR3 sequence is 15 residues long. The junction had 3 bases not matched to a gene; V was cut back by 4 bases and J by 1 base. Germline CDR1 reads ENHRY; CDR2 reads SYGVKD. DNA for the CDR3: TGTGCCATCAGTGGTCGGACAGGGAACACCGGGGAGCTGTTTTTT. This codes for CAISGRTGNTGELFF.

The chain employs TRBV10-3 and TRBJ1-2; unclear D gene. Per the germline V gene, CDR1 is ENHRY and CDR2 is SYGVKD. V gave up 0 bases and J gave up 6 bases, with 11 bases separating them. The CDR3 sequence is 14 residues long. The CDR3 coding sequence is TGTGCCATCAGTGAGTCAGGAGCGGAGGATGGCTACACCTTC. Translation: CAISESGAEDGYTF.